The T cell receptor (beta chain) described here comes from a study of regulatory T cells in long-lasting Graves disease. Background on the study: Patients met the persistent Graves' disease definition after over 5 years of antithyroid drugs with positive TSH receptor antibodies.

The CDR3 totals 13 residues. Trimming pared 4 bases from V and 6 bases from J, leaving 10 bases between. Germline V gives CDR1 SNHLY, CDR2 FYNNEI. Relying on iRepertoire HTBI primers and Arm-PCR of CDR3 regions, the team built TCR beta libraries. Using its own MiXCR run on the multiplex PCR reads, TCRdb lists one record per CDR3 protein. The table lists a few hundred thousand distinct CDR3 sequences, roughly 24% of them singletons. The time point: persistent/refractory GD, antithyroid drugs over 5 years with positive TRAb. Extracted PBMC RNA gave rise to the TCR library. Around 8.2 milliliters of peripheral blood were drawn into EDTA tubes. A note on this clonotype: The antigen is not known. A clone one base away is much larger, so this may be a read error.

Study-level findings and limits: Among samples with persistent disease, TRBV28, TRBJ1-2 and TRBJ2-5 were favored. Newly diagnosed Graves' patients exceeded persistent ones in TCR diversity.

The material sequenced was peripheral blood mononuclear cells (PBMCs), taken when the disease was refractory, from a patient treated with antithyroid drugs. This sequence originates from a woman in her thirties or forties with Graves disease. This rearrangement joins TRBV2 to TRBJ1-5, with D unclear. The CDR3 protein is CASSAGESQPQHF. DNA for the CDR3: TGTGCCAGCAGTGCCGGGGAGAGTCAGCCCCAGCATTTT.